Below, 21 T cell receptor beta chains from the same sample are listed, as sequenced in a study of T cell changes during pregnancy in multiple sclerosis. Profiled with immunoSEQ multiplex PCR; TCRdb holds only in-frame clones, not every one. The sample carries approximately 110,000 clones, about 94% recorded once. The sequences come from peripheral blood, collected in the third trimester of pregnancy. All receptors derive from a female donor with multiple sclerosis, enrolled in a pregnancy study.

V is TRBV11-1 and J is TRBJ1-1; D is ambiguous. The V end lost 5 bases, the J end lost 7 bases, and 8 bases lay between the germline ends. CDR1 is SGHAT and CDR2 is FQDESV in the germline V gene (reference sequence). The CDR3 extends over 11 amino acids. Here the CDR3 reads CASSKRNEAFF. CDR3 nucleotides: TGTGCCAGCAGCAAGCGAAATGAAGCTTTCTTT. Supplemented by reference TRBV11-1 and TRBJ1-1, the full variable domain reads EAEVAQSPRYKITEKSQAVAFWCDPISGHATLYWYRQILGQGPELLVQFQDESVVDDSQLPKDRFSAERLKGVDSTLKIQPAELGDSAMYLCASSKRNEAFFGQGTRLTVV.

The chain couples TRBV5-1 to TRBJ2-5; TRBD2 aligns across 7 bases. Germline CDR1 and CDR2: SGHRS and YFSETQ. The CDR3 has 15 amino acids. Trimming cost V 6 bases and J 4 bases; bases outside gene matches: 12. This chain's CDR3 is CASTHRGDGGETQYF. The CDR3, as DNA: TGCGCCAGCACCCACCGGGGGGATGGGGGAGAGACCCAGTACTTC.

The CDR3 sequence is CASSPGLLVYGYTF. The CDR3 DNA sequence: TGTGCCAGCAGTCCGGGACTTTTGGTCTATGGCTACACCTTC. V and J are TRBV5-6 and TRBJ1-2, with D possibly matching TRBD1 (5 bases). The length of the CDR3 is 14 residues. V gave up 5 bases and J gave up 4 bases, with 15 bases separating them. Germline V gene lookup returns CDR1 SGHDT and CDR2 YYEEEE.

This clone was found a few times. The V and J genes are TRBV19 and TRBJ2-2; possibly TRBD1 for D (6 bases). Germline V gene sequence: CDR1 LNHDA, CDR2 SQIVND (reference sequence). The V and J ends lost 8 bases and 5 bases respectively, with 9 bases between them. The CDR3 is made up of 12 amino acids. CDR3 sequence (DNA): TGTGCCAGTCGAACAGGGACCGGGGAGCTGTTTTTT. It specifies CASRTGTGELFF.

V gene TRBV19 combines with J gene TRBJ1-1; 8 bases map to TRBD1. Trimming removed 5 bases from V and 6 bases from J; junction bases left unmatched: 11. The length of the CDR3 is 15 residues. CDR1 is LNHDA and CDR2 is SQIVND in the germline V gene (reference sequence). CDR3 in amino acids: CASSPRRTGKAEAFF. CDR3 DNA sequence: TGTGCCAGTAGTCCAAGGCGGACAGGGAAGGCTGAAGCTTTCTTT.

This chain uses TRBV27 with TRBJ2-7; D may be TRBD2 (5 bases). CDR1 is MNHEY and CDR2 is SMNVEV in the germline V gene (reference sequence). Between the trimmed V and J ends, which lost 5 bases and 7 bases, there was a span of 24 bases. This CDR3 is built from 16 residues. CDR3 bases: TGTGCCAGCAGTCCTTTGTTGGAGGCCTTCAGGCTGGAGCAGTACTTC. This sequence encodes CASSPLLEAFRLEQYF.

The chain is built from TRBV27 and TRBJ1-1; D gene ambiguous. V was trimmed by 7 bases and J by 4 bases, leaving 7 bases between them. The CDR3 loop spans 11 amino acids. From germline, CDR1 is MNHEY and CDR2 SMNVEV (reference sequence). CDR3 sequence: CASKRSTEAFF. The CDR3 region has the DNA TGTGCCAGCAAACGGAGCACTGAAGCTTTCTTT.

The V and J genes are TRBV27 and TRBJ2-7; 7 bases agree with TRBD1. Trimming at V came to 6 bases and at J to 0 bases, leaving 8 bases not matched to a gene. Germline V gene data show CDR1 as MNHEY and CDR2 as SMNVEV (reference sequence). This CDR3 contains 15 residues. The CDR3 loop reads CASSIMTGNSYEQYF. The CDR3 DNA reads as TGTGCCAGCAGCATCATGACAGGGAACTCCTACGAGCAGTACTTC.

The chain joins TRBV7-9 to TRBJ2-7; D uncertain. The germline V gene encodes CDR1 SEHNR and CDR2 FQNEAQ (reference sequence). There are 12 residues in the CDR3. V lost 5 bases and J 0 bases, leaving 5 bases between the germline ends. CDR3 in DNA: TGTGCCAGCAGCCCGAGCTCCTACGAGCAGTACTTC. Protein: CASSPSSYEQYF.

The rearrangement uses TRBV19 and TRBJ2-6; D may be TRBD1 (6 bases). The CDR3 totals 15 residues. V was cut by 4 bases and J by 4 bases, with 11 bases left in between. CDR1 is LNHDA and CDR2 is SQIVND in the germline V gene (reference sequence). The CDR3 region is CASSKGGSGANVLTF. The CDR3 coding sequence is TGTGCCAGTAGTAAAGGGGGTAGCGGGGCCAACGTCCTGACTTTC.

The chain joins TRBV15 to TRBJ2-1, with 10 nucleotides matching TRBD2. J gave up 7 bases and V 0 bases, and 6 bases lay outside the gene matches. Germline CDR1 LNHNV, CDR2 YYDKDF (reference sequence). This CDR3 contains 16 residues. The DNA for the CDR3 is TGTGCCACCAGCAGAGATCTCGCTAGCGGGAGTAATGAGCAGTTCTTC. Its translation: CATSRDLASGSNEQFF.

The CDR3 region is CASSYGGGQGYNSYEQYF. The CDR3 DNA is TGCGCCAGCAGCTATGGCGGGGGACAGGGCTACAACTCCTACGAGCAGTACTTC. The rearrangement joins TRBV5-1 to TRBJ2-7; 9 bases fit TRBD1. With V trimmed by 3 bases and J by 0 bases, 13 bases remained unmatched. Germline CDR1 and CDR2: SGHRS and YFSETQ. This CDR3 has 18 amino acids.

The V and J genes are TRBV7-8 and TRBJ2-1; 10 bases line up with TRBD2. Germline assignment: CDR1 SGHVS and CDR2 FQNEAQ. J lost 6 bases, V lost 1 base, and 12 bases had no gene match. The CDR3 is 18 residues long. The CDR3 protein is CASSLGPAKRGGRNEQFF. The CDR3 DNA sequence: TGTGCCAGCAGCTTAGGTCCCGCTAAGCGGGGGGGCCGCAATGAGCAGTTCTTC.

V is TRBV18 and J is TRBJ2-7; 10 bases are a match to TRBD2. The CDR3 has 16 amino acids. V dropped 3 bases and J dropped 7; count of bases not matched to a gene: 12. Germline V lookup: CDR1 KGHSH, CDR2 LQKENI. CDR3 sequence reads: CASSPIVAGGTGEQYF. CDR3 coding DNA: TGTGCCAGCTCACCGATAGTAGCGGGAGGAACGGGAGAGCAGTACTTC.

The chain couples TRBV6-1 to TRBJ1-6; 8 bases align to TRBD1. Germline lookup yields CDR1 MNHNS and CDR2 SASEGT. The CDR3 loop spans 15 amino acids. V lost 7 bases and J lost 11; bases outside the gene matches: 13. Here the CDR3 reads CASIGTGTGSPPLHF. The DNA for the CDR3 is TGTGCCAGCATTGGTACCGGGACAGGCTCTCCACCCCTCCACTTT.

CDR3 sequence: CASSSNPGSGYTF. The DNA of the CDR3 is TGTGCCAGTAGTTCCAACCCGGGGTCTGGCTACACCTTC. The J gene is TRBJ1-2, the V gene TRBV19, with no clear D. This CDR3 has 13 amino acids. Trimming shortened V by 5 bases and J by 7 bases, and 14 bases separated the two germline ends. Germline lookup yields CDR1 LNHDA and CDR2 SQIVND (reference sequence).

The rearrangement links TRBV28 to TRBJ1-5; possible D gene TRBD1, 5 bases. This CDR3 is built from 16 residues. CDR1 and CDR2 (germline): MDHEN, SYDVKM. Trimming took off 6 bases at V and 6 bases at J, with 21 bases between the two ends. Here the CDR3 DNA reads TGTGCCAGCAGGCAGTGGAGGGGAGTCCTGGGTCAGCCCCAGCATTTT. This gives the protein CASRQWRGVLGQPQHF.

The chain has TRBV18 and TRBJ2-7; 7 bases align to TRBD1. The CDR3 consists of 14 residues. With V trimmed by 3 bases and J by 1 base, 3 bases remained unmatched. Germline V gene data show CDR1 as KGHSH and CDR2 as LQKENI. CDR3 amino acids: CASSPGTASYEQYF. CDR3 sequence (DNA): TGTGCCAGCTCACCCGGGACAGCTTCCTACGAGCAGTACTTC. Together with reference TRBV18 and TRBJ2-7, the CDR3 gives the full variable domain: NAGVMQNPRHLVRRRGQEARLRCSPMKGHSHVYWYRQLPEEGLKFMVYLQKENIIDESGMPKERFSAEFPKEGPSILRIQQVVRGDSAAYFCASSPGTASYEQYFGPGTRLTVT.

Only a few counts were recorded for this clone. The V call is TRBV5-1, the J call TRBJ1-6; 11 bases fit TRBD1. V lost 4 bases and J lost 8; bases outside the gene matches: 5. CDR1 SGHRS and CDR2 YFSETQ come from the germline V gene. The CDR3 is made up of 15 amino acids. CDR3 DNA: TGCGCCAGCAGCGCCGGGACAGGGGGTGATTCACCCCTCCACTTT. Its protein product is CASSAGTGGDSPLHF.

The chain is built from TRBV5-4 and TRBJ1-1; 7 positions match TRBD1. The CDR3 runs to 12 residues. Germline V gene sequence: CDR1 SGHNT, CDR2 YYREEE (reference sequence). The CDR3 bases are TGTGCTACCGGACAGGCGAACACTGAAGCTTTCTTT. This sequence encodes CATGQANTEAFF.

The V gene is TRBV6-5, the J gene TRBJ1-1; the D is unclear. The CDR3 is 13 amino acids. Trimming took off 6 bases at V and 2 bases at J, with 10 bases between the two ends. Looked up from germline, CDR1 is MNHEY and CDR2 is SVGAGI. CDR3 loop: CASRGGHNTEAFF. CDR3 in DNA: TGTGCCAGCAGGGGCGGGCACAACACTGAAGCTTTCTTT.